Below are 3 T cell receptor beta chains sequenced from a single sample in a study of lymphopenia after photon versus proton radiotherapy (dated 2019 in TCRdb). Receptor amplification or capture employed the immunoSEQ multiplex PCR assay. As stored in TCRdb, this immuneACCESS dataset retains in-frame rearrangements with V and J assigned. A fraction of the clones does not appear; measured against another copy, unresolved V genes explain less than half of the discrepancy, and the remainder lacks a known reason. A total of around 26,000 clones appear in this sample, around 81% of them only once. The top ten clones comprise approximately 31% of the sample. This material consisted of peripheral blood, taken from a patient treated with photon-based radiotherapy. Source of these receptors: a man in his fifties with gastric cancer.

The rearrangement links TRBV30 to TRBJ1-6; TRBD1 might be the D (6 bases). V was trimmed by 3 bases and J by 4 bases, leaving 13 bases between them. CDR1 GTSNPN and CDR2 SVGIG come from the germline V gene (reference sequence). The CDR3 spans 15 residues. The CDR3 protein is CAWRPKGGYNSPLHF. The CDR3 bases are TGTGCCTGGAGGCCAAAGGGGGGATATAATTCACCCCTCCACTTT.

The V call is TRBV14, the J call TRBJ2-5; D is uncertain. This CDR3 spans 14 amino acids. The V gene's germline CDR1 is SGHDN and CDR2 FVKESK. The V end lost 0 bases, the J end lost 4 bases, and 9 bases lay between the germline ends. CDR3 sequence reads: CASSQDLVIETQYF. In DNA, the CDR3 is TGTGCCAGCAGCCAAGATCTCGTAATAGAGACCCAGTACTTC.

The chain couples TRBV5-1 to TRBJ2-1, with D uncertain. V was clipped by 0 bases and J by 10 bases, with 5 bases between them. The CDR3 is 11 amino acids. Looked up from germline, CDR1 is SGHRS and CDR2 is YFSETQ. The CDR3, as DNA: TGCGCCAGCAGCTTGGAATGGGAGCAGTTCTTC. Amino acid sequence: CASSLEWEQFF.